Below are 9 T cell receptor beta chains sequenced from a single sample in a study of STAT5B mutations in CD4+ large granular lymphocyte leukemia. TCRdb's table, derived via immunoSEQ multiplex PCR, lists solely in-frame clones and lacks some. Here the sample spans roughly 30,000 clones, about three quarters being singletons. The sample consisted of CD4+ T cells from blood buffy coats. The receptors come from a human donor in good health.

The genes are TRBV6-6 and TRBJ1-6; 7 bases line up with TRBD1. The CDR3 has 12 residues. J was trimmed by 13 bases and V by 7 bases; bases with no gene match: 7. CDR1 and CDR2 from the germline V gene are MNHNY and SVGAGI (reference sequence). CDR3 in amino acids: CASTDYRGPLHF. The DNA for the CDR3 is TGTGCCAGCACCGACTACAGGGGCCCCCTCCACTTT.

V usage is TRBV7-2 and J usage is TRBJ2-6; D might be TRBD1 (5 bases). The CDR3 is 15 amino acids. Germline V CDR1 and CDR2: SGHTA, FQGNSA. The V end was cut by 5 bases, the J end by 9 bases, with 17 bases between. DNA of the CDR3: TGTGCCAGCAGCCCAGGGTCGGGCCCGATCAACGTCCTGACTTTC. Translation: CASSPGSGPINVLTF.

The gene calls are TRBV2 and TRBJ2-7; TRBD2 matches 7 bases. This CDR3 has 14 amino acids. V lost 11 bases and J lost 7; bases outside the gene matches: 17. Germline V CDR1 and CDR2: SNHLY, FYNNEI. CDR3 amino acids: CAGKPRGWEGEQYF. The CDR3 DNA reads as TGTGCCGGGAAGCCACGGGGATGGGAGGGGGAGCAGTACTTC. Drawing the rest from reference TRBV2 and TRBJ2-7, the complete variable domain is EPEVTQTPSHQVTQMGQEVILRCVPISNHLYFYWYRQILGQKVEFLVSFYNNEISEKSEIFDDQFSVERPDGSNFTLKIRSTKLEDSAMYFCAGKPRGWEGEQYFGPGTRLTVT.

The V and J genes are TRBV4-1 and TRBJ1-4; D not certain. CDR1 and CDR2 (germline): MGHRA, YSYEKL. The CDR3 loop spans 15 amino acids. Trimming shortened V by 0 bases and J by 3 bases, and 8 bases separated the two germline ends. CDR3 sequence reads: CASSQEVGANEKLFF. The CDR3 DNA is TGCGCCAGCAGCCAAGAGGTCGGGGCTAATGAAAAACTGTTTTTT.

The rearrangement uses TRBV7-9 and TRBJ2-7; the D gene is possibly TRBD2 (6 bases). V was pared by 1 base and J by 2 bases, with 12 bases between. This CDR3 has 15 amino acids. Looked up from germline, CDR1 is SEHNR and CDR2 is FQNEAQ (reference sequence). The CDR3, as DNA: TGTGCCAGCAGCTTAGGTTCTAGCGCAGCCTACGAGCAGTACTTC. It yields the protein CASSLGSSAAYEQYF.

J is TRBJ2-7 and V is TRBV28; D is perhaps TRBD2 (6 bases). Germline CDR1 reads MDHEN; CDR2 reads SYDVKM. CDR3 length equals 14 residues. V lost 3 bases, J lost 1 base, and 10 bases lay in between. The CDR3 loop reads CASSFRGKSYEQYF. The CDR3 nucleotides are TGTGCCAGCAGTTTCCGGGGGAAGTCCTACGAGCAGTACTTC.

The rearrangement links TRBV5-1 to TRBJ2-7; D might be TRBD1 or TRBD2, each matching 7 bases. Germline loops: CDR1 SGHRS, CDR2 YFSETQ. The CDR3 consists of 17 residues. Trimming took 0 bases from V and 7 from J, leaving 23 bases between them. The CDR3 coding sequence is TGCGCCAGCAGCTTGGTACGCGGCGGGGCGCAGGGGGGGGAGCAGTACTTC. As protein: CASSLVRGGAQGGEQYF.

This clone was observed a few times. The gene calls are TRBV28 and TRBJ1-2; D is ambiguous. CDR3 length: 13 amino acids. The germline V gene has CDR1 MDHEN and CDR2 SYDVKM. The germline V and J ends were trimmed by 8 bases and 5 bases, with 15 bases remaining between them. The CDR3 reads CASVGSRGYGYTF. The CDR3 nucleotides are TGTGCCAGCGTAGGGAGTCGTGGTTATGGCTACACCTTC.

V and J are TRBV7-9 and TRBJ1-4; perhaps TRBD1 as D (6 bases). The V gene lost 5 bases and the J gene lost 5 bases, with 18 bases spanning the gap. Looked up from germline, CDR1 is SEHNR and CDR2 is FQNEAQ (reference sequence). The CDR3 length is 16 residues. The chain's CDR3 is CASSGGDIGRNEKLFF. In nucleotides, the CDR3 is TGTGCCAGCAGCGGGGGGGACATAGGACGAAATGAAAAACTGTTTTTT.